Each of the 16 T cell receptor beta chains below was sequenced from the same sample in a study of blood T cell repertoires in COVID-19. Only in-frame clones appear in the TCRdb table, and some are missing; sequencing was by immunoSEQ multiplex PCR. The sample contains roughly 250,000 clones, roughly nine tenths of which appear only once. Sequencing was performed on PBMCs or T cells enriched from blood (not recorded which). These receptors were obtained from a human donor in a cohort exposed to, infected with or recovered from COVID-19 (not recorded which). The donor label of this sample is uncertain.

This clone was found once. CDR3 in amino acids: CASSSTREGGYTF. CDR3 nucleotide sequence: TGTGCCAGCAGCTCCACAAGGGAGGGTGGCTACACCTTC. The V and J genes are TRBV9 and TRBJ1-2; D remains ambiguous. This CDR3 has 13 residues. Germline V gives CDR1 SGDLS, CDR2 YYNGEE. Between the trimmed V and J ends, which lost 4 bases and 7 bases, there was a span of 14 bases.

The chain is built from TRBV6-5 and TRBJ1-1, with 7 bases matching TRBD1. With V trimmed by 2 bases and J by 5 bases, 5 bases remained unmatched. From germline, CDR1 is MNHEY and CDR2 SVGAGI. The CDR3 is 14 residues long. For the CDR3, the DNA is TGTGCCAGCAGTTACATACAGGGGAATACTGAAGCTTTCTTT. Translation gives CASSYIQGNTEAFF.

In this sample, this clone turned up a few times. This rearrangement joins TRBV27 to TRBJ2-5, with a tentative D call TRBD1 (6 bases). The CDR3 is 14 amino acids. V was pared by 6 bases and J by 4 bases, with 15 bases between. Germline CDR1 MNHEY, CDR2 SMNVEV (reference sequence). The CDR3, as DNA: TGTGCCAGCAGAAAAACAGGGTTGAGAGAGACCCAGTACTTC. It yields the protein CASRKTGLRETQYF.

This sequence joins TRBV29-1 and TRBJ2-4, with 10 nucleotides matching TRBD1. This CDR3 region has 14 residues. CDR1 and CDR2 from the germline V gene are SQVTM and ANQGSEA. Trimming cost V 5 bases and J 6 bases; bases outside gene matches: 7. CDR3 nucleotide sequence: TGCAGCGTTCAGACAGGGGGCCTAGGAAACATTCAGTACTTC. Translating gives CSVQTGGLGNIQYF.

CDR3 DNA: TGTGCCAGCAGCTTAGAGCCAGGCTACGAGCAGTACTTC. It yields the protein CASSLEPGYEQYF. The chain is built from TRBV11-3 and TRBJ2-7; D remains unclear. The CDR3 has 13 amino acids. Germline V gives CDR1 SGHNT, CDR2 YENEEA. With 0 bases removed from V and 3 bases from J, the gap between germline ends came to 6 bases.

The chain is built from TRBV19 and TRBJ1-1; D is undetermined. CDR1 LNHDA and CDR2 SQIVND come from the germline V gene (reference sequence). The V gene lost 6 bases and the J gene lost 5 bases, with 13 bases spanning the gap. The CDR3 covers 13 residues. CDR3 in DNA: TGTGCCAGTAGCCGCCGGTCCGGTACTGAAGCTTTCTTT. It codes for CASSRRSGTEAFF.

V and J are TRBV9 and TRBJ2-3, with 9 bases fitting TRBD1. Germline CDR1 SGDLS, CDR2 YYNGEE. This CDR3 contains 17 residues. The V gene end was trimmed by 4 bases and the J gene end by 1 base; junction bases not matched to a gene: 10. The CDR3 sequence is CASSYQDRGWGTDTQYF. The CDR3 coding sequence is TGTGCCAGCAGCTACCAGGACAGGGGTTGGGGCACAGATACGCAGTATTTT.

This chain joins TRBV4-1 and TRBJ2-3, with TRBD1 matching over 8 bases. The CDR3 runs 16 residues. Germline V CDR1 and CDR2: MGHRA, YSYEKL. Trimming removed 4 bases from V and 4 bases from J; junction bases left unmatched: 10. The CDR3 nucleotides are TGCGCCAGCAGCCCTTACGTACAGGGGGGAGCAGATACGCAGTATTTT. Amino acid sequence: CASSPYVQGGADTQYF.

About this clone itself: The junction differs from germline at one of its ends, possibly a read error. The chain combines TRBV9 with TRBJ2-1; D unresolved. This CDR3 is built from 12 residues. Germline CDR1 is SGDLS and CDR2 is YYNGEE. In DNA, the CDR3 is TGTGCCAGCAGCGAATCCTCCAATGAGCAGTTCTTC. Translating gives CASSESSNEQFF.

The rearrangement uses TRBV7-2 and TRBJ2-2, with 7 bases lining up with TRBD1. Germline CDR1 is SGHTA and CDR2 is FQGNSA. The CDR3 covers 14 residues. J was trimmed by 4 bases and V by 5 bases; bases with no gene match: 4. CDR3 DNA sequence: TGTGCCAGCAGCGGACAGGTCTCCACCGGGGAGCTGTTTTTT. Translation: CASSGQVSTGELFF.

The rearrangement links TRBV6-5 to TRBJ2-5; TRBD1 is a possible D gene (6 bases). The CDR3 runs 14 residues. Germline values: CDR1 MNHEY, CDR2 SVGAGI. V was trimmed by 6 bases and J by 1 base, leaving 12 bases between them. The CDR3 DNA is TGTGCCAGCAGGCCTGGACAGATCCAAGAGACCCAGTACTTC. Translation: CASRPGQIQETQYF.

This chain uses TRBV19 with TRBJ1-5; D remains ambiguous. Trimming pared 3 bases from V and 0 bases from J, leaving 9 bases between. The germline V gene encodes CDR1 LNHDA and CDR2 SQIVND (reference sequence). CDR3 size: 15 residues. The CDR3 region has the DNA TGTGCCAGTAGTATTGACGGACTTAGCAATCAGCCCCAGCATTTT. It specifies CASSIDGLSNQPQHF.

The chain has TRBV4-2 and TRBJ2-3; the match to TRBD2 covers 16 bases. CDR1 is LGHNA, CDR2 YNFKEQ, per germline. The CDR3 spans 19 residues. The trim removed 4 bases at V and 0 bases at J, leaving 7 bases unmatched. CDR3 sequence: CASSPGLAGGVTSTDTQYF. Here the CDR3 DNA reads TGTGCCAGCAGCCCGGGACTAGCGGGGGGGGTCACTAGCACAGATACGCAGTATTTT.

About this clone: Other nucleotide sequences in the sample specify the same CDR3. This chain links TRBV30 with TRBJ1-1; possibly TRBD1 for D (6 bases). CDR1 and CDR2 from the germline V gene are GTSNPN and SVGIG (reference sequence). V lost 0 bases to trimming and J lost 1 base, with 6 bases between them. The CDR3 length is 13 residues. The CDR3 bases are TGTGCCTGGAGTGTACAGGGGAACACTGAAGCTTTCTTT. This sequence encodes CAWSVQGNTEAFF.

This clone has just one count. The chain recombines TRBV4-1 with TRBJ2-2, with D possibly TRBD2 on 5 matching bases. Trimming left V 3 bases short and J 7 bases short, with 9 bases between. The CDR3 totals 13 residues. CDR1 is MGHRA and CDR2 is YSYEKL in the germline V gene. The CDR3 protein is CASSHGGGGELFF. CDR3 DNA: TGCGCCAGCAGCCACGGAGGAGGCGGGGAGCTGTTTTTT.

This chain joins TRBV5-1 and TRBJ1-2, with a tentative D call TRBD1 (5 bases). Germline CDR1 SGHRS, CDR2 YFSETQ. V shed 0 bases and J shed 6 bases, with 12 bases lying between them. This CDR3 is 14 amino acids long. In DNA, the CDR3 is TGCGCCAGCAGCTTGGAGGGGTATATTAATGGCTACACCTTC. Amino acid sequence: CASSLEGYINGYTF.